Described below is a single T cell receptor beta chain sequence and its context. Its specificity is not known. From germline, CDR1 is GTSNPN and CDR2 SVGIG (reference sequence). The ends were cut back, 0 bases at V and 9 bases at J, with 9 bases in the middle. This CDR3 is 12 amino acids long. Primers: 60 Vbeta forward and 13 Jbeta reverse. The data were produced by immunoSEQ multiplex PCR, yet TCRdb's version contains in-frame clones alone and is incomplete. The data show 130,000 or so clones, approximately 8% seen once. This entry comes from a study of cytomegalovirus exposure and HLA in healthy donors. The study, taken as a whole, reports: Reported results showed that the classifier diagnosed cytomegalovirus status with high specificity and sensitivity.

Specimen: PBMCs. V usage is TRBV30 and J usage is TRBJ1-3; no clear D. This TCR came from a woman aged 40 to 50 in good health and CMV-seropositive. In DNA form, the CDR3 reads TGTGCCTGGAGTGTAAGAGAACCCACCATATATTTT. As protein: CAWSVREPTIYF. Supplemented by reference TRBV30 and TRBJ1-3, the full variable domain reads SQTIHQWPATLVQPVGSPLSLECTVEGTSNPNLYWYRQAAGRGLQLLFYSVGIGQISSEVPQNLSASRPQDRQFILSSKKLLLSDSGFYLCAWSVREPTIYFGEGSWLTVV.